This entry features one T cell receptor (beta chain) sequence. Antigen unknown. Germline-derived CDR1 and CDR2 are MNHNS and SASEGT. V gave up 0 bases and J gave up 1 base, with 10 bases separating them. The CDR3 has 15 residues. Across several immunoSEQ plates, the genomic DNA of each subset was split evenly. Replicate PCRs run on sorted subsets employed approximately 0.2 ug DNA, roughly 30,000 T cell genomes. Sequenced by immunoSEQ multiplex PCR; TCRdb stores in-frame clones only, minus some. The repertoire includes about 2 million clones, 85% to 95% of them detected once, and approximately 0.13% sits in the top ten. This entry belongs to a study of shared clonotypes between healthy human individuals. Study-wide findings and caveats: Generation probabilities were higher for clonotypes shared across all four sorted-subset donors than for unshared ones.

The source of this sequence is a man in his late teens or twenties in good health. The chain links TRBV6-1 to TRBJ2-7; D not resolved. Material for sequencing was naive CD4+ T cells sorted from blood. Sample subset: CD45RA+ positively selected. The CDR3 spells CASSEAFLGSYEQYF. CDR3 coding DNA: TGTGCCAGCAGTGAAGCCTTTTTGGGATCCTACGAGCAGTACTTC.